Shown below are 6 T cell receptor beta chains from a single sample sequenced in a study of CXCR3-negative and CXCR3-positive naive CD8 T cells. Their antigen targets remain unknown. cDNA libraries for TRB were generated by 5' RACE incorporating UMI labels. TCRdb re-called the 5' RACE reads; every CDR3 protein appears as one record, without DNA. The sample features about 60,000 distinct CDR3 sequences, with more than 0.45% in its top ten. General study findings and limits: Researchers report that CXCR3-positive naive cells carry more hydrophobic TRB CDR3s than CXCR3-negative naive cells.

The sequencing sample was made of naive CXCR3+ CD8+ T cells from blood. Subset of the sample: CD45RO-CCR7+CD27+CD95- naive CD8+ T cells expressing CXCR3 (TNR3+). All receptors come from a human donor in good health. Some clones in this sample may be carry-over from other donors' samples.

The chain carries TRBV9 and TRBJ2-2; with no DNA, the TCRdb D assignment of TRBD2 cannot be verified. The CDR3 runs 18 residues. The germline V gene encodes CDR1 SGDLS and CDR2 YYNGEE. This chain's CDR3 is CASSVERSGLLNTGELFF.

The chain employs TRBV6-5 and TRBJ1-3. Germline lookup yields CDR1 MNHEY and CDR2 SVGAGI. This CDR3 is 16 amino acids long. The CDR3: CASSSSALSEIDTIYF.

The chain has TRBV5-1 and TRBJ2-7; TCRdb indicates TRBD1, and absent DNA this call remains unverified. The length of the CDR3 is 14 residues. Germline CDR1 SGHRS, CDR2 YFSETQ. The CDR3 is CASSPRWDSYEQYF.

The chain recombines TRBV7-9 with TRBJ1-5. The germline gives CDR1 SEHNR, CDR2 FQNEAQ (reference sequence). There are 16 residues in the CDR3. CDR3: CASSLVLPGDNQPQHF. Full variable domain (remainder filled in from reference TRBV7-9 and TRBJ1-5): DTGVSQNPRHKITKRGQNVTFRCDPISEHNRLYWYRQTLGQGPEFLTYFQNEAQLEKSRLLSDRFSAERPKGSFSTLEIQRTEQGDSAMYLCASSLVLPGDNQPQHFGDGTRLSIL.

V and J are TRBV6-2 or TRBV6-3 and TRBJ2-1; TCRdb gives TRBD2 as the D gene, but with no DNA this cannot be confirmed. This CDR3 has 13 residues. CDR1 and CDR2 from the germline V gene are MNHEY and SVGEGT. CDR3 protein: CATTGLVPNEQFF.

CDR3 amino acids: CASSLEGQGAYEQYF. V and J are TRBV7-8 and TRBJ2-7; TCRdb designates TRBD1, a call that cannot be tested without DNA. The CDR3 has 15 residues. Germline-derived CDR1 and CDR2 are SGHVS and FQNEAQ.